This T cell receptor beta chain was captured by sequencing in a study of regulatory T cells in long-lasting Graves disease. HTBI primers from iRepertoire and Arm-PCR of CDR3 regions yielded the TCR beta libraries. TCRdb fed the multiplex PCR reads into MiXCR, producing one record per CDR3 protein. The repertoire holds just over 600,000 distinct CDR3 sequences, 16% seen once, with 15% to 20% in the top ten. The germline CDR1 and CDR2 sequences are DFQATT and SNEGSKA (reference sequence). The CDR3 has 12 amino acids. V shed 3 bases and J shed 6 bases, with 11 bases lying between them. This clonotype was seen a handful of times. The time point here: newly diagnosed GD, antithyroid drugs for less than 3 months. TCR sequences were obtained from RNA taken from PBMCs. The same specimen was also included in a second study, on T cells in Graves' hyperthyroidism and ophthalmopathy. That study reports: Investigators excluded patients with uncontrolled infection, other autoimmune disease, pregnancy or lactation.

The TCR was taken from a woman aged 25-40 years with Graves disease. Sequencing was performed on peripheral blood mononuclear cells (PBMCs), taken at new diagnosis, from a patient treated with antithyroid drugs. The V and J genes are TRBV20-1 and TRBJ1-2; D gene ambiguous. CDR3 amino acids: CSASSENDGYTF. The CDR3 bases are TGCAGTGCTAGCTCTGAAAATGATGGCTACACCTTC.